What follows are 22 T cell receptor beta chains derived from one specimen sequenced in a study of spatial heterogeneity in lung cancer. TCRdb re-analysed the 5' RACE reads in MiXCR, keeping a single row per CDR3 protein. The sample lists about 120,000 distinct CDR3 sequences; more than 9% were seen once. Time point described: blood at routine non-recurrence follow-up after resection. From tumor, nontumor lung or frozen PBMC, whole RNA was taken unsorted for sequencing. Sequencing used PBMCs, obtained at follow-up. The receptor set was obtained from a male donor with early-stage non-small cell lung cancer.

This clonotype was detected a few times. This chain links TRBV7-2 with TRBJ2-7; possible D gene TRBD2, 7 bases. The CDR3 runs to 15 residues. Germline assignment: CDR1 SGHTA and CDR2 FQGNSA. V was clipped by 1 base and J by 3 bases, with 13 bases between them. The CDR3 loop reads CASSLEGGADYEQYF. The CDR3 nucleotides are TGTGCCAGCAGCTTAGAAGGGGGGGCCGACTACGAGCAGTACTTC.

This clonotype appeared a few times. V gene TRBV9 combines with J gene TRBJ1-4; D is unresolved. The germline V gene has CDR1 SGDLS and CDR2 YYNGEE. Trimming stripped 5 bases from V and 8 bases from J, with 19 bases between. This CDR3 comprises 15 residues. The CDR3 sequence: CASSSSHVQGEKLFF. The CDR3 DNA follows: TGTGCCAGCAGTTCAAGTCACGTCCAAGGGGAAAAACTGTTTTTT.

Only a few counts were recorded for this clonotype. The rearrangement uses TRBV20-1 and TRBJ2-1; TRBD1 matches at 8 bases. The length of the CDR3 is 13 residues. V lost 1 base to trimming and J lost 10 bases; unmatched junction nucleotides: 6. The germline CDR1 and CDR2 sequences are DFQATT and SNEGSKA (reference sequence). The CDR3 DNA sequence: TGCAGTGCTAGAGCCCAGGGGGCGCGGGAGCAGTTCTTC. Translation gives CSARAQGAREQFF.

A few counts support this clonotype. V usage is TRBV27 and J usage is TRBJ2-7; 7 nucleotides match TRBD1. Germline V gene lookup returns CDR1 MNHEY and CDR2 SMNVEV (reference sequence). The CDR3 contains 14 residues. The J segment lost 3 bases and the V segment lost 8 bases, leaving 10 bases of the junction unmatched. CDR3 in DNA: TGTGCCAGCTCGAGACAGGGTAGATACTACGAGCAGTACTTC. It yields the protein CASSRQGRYYEQYF.

The CDR3 sequence: CASSYRAERPQHF. In DNA form, the CDR3 reads TGTGCCAGCAGCTACCGAGCGGAACGGCCCCAGCATTTT. This chain connects TRBV7-8 to TRBJ1-5; no definite D call. The germline gives CDR1 SGHVS, CDR2 FQNEAQ. Trimming pared 4 bases from V and 9 bases from J, leaving 13 bases between. The CDR3 is made up of 13 amino acids. The entire variable domain, with the rest obtained from reference TRBV7-8 and TRBJ1-5, is as follows: GAGVSQSPRYKVAKRGQDVALRCDPISGHVSLFWYQQALGQGPEFLTYFQNEAQLDKSGLPSDRFFAERPEGSVSTLKIQRTQQEDSAVYLCASSYRAERPQHFGDGTRLSIL.

The rearrangement joins TRBV4-3 to TRBJ1-2; D possibly corresponds to TRBD1 (5 bases). The CDR3 runs 14 residues. Trimming took 1 base from V and 3 from J, leaving 9 bases between them. The germline V gene has CDR1 LGHNA and CDR2 YSLEER. The CDR3 bases are TGCGCCAGCAGCCAAGGCTCCAGGGACTATGGCTACACCTTC. Translating it yields CASSQGSRDYGYTF.

This clonotype was seen ten or more times. V and J are TRBV4-1 and TRBJ1-3, with D uncertain. Germline CDR1 and CDR2: MGHRA and YSYEKL. Deletions cut 1 base from V and 4 bases from J, with 8 bases between. The CDR3 sequence is 14 residues long. The CDR3: CASSQVGPGNTIYF. CDR3 coding DNA: TGCGCCAGCAGCCAAGTAGGTCCAGGAAACACCATATATTTT.

This clonotype occurred a few times. The rearrangement uses TRBV28 and TRBJ1-6; TRBD1 agrees at 8 bases. V lost 3 bases to trimming and J lost 9 bases; unmatched junction nucleotides: 7. Per germline, CDR1 MDHEN and CDR2 SYDVKM. This CDR3 has 15 residues. The CDR3 spells CASSFPGGLGSPLHF. The CDR3 coding sequence is TGTGCCAGCAGTTTCCCAGGGGGCCTAGGTTCACCCCTCCACTTT.

This clonotype was counted only a few times. The chain is built from TRBV11-3 and TRBJ2-7; 8 positions match TRBD2. Germline lookup yields CDR1 SGHNT and CDR2 YENEEA. The J segment lost 6 bases and the V segment lost 4 bases, leaving 11 bases of the junction unmatched. The CDR3 extends over 15 amino acids. CDR3 in amino acids: CASSSTGTGGSEQYF. As DNA, the CDR3 is TGTGCCAGCAGCTCCACCGGGACGGGGGGGAGCGAGCAGTACTTC.

This clonotype has a handful of counts. The chain carries TRBV10-3 and TRBJ1-1, with 11 nucleotides matching TRBD1. This CDR3 comprises 13 residues. The V gene end was trimmed by 11 bases and the J gene end by 2 bases; junction bases not matched to a gene: 4. CDR1 ENHRY and CDR2 SYGVKD come from the germline V gene. The CDR3 sequence is CAAGQGANTEAFF. CDR3 coding DNA: TGTGCCGCTGGACAGGGGGCAAACACTGAAGCTTTCTTT.

In its sample, this clonotype was seen a few times. CDR3 in amino acids: CASSLVIARYNEQFF. The CDR3 DNA follows: TGTGCCAGCAGCTTGGTTATAGCCCGATACAATGAGCAGTTCTTC. The chain links TRBV5-6 to TRBJ2-1; D is unclear. Germline CDR1 reads SGHDT; CDR2 reads YYEEEE. V lost 0 bases, J lost 4 bases, and 11 bases lay in between. The CDR3 loop spans 15 amino acids. The complete variable domain, with remaining parts taken from reference TRBV5-6 and TRBJ2-1, reads DAGVTQSPTHLIKTRGQQVTLRCSPKSGHDTVSWYQQALGQGPQFIFQYYEEEERQRGNFPDRFSGHQFPNYSSELNVNALLLGDSALYLCASSLVIARYNEQFFGPGTRLTVL.

The chain couples TRBV20-1 to TRBJ2-2, with D unresolved. The CDR3 totals 15 residues. V was shortened by 0 bases and J by 0 bases, with 8 bases between the two germline ends. Germline CDR1 and CDR2: DFQATT and SNEGSKA (reference sequence). The CDR3 nucleotides are TGCAGTGCTAGAGATAAACAGCCGAACACCGGGGAGCTGTTTTTT. Its protein is CSARDKQPNTGELFF.

This clonotype showed up many times. J is TRBJ2-1 and V is TRBV11-2; 9 bases are shared with TRBD1. From germline, CDR1 is SGHAT and CDR2 FQNNGV. This CDR3 comprises 15 residues. V dropped 1 base and J dropped 4; count of bases not matched to a gene: 2. The CDR3 nucleotides are TGTGCCAGCAGCTTAGCCGGGACAGGGTACAATGAGCAGTTCTTC. It codes for CASSLAGTGYNEQFF.

In nucleotides, the CDR3 is TGTGCCAGCAGCGTAGAAGGCAGAAACACCGGGGAGCTGTTTTTT. Protein: CASSVEGRNTGELFF. V and J are TRBV9 and TRBJ2-2; D is uncertain. Germline values: CDR1 SGDLS, CDR2 YYNGEE. V dropped 0 bases and J dropped 2 bases, with 8 bases sitting between them. This CDR3 comprises 15 residues.

This clonotype was seen at least ten times. This chain links TRBV10-3 with TRBJ2-1; D may be TRBD1 or TRBD2 (5 bases each). The CDR3 contains 13 residues. The V end was cut by 5 bases, the J end by 10 bases, with 15 bases between. Germline V lookup: CDR1 ENHRY, CDR2 SYGVKD. The CDR3 DNA reads as TGTGCCATCAGTAGGACCGGGACGGCGGAGCAGTTCTTC. Protein product: CAISRTGTAEQFF.

This clonotype was seen a few times. The chain is built from TRBV5-1 and TRBJ1-1; no definite D call. This CDR3 spans 16 amino acids. V was shortened by 0 bases and J by 3 bases, with 15 bases between the two germline ends. Germline lookup yields CDR1 SGHRS and CDR2 YFSETQ. The CDR3 DNA follows: TGCGCCAGCAGCTTGGGGGCACAAAGGGAGTACACTGAAGCTTTCTTT. Translation gives CASSLGAQREYTEAFF. The complete variable domain, with remaining parts taken from reference TRBV5-1 and TRBJ1-1, reads KAGVTQTPRYLIKTRGQQVTLSCSPISGHRSVSWYQQTPGQGLQFLFEYFSETQRNKGNFPGRFSGRQFSNSRSEMNVSTLELGDSALYLCASSLGAQREYTEAFFGQGTRLTVV.

This chain uses TRBV6-2 or TRBV6-3 with TRBJ1-5, with unresolved D. V shed 2 bases and J shed 4 bases, with 12 bases lying between them. This CDR3 comprises 15 residues. CDR1 MNHEY and CDR2 SVGEGT come from the germline V gene. CDR3 nucleotides: TGTGCCAGCAGTTACGCCGGGCTCGGGAATCAGCCCCAGCATTTT. This codes for CASSYAGLGNQPQHF.

In this sample, this clonotype turned up many times. J is TRBJ1-1 and V is TRBV29-1; D might be TRBD1 (5 bases). Trimming removed 2 bases from V and 7 bases from J, with 11 bases in between. Germline CDR1 reads SQVTM; CDR2 reads ANQGSEA. The CDR3 extends over 12 amino acids. CDR3 bases: TGCAGCGTTGAACCCCCCGGGGGTGAAGCTTTCTTT. Its translation: CSVEPPGGEAFF.

Many counts were recorded for this clonotype. V and J are TRBV5-1 and TRBJ1-2; D not resolved. Trimming pared 1 base from V and 2 bases from J, leaving 12 bases between. This CDR3 is 15 amino acids long. Germline V gene sequence: CDR1 SGHRS, CDR2 YFSETQ. The DNA of the CDR3 is TGCGCCAGCAGCTTGAGCGCGGTATCAAACTATGGCTACACCTTC. Its protein is CASSLSAVSNYGYTF.

In this sample, this clonotype turned up a few times. This chain joins TRBV20-1 and TRBJ1-4; D is unclear. From germline, CDR1 is DFQATT and CDR2 SNEGSKA (reference sequence). The V and J ends lost 5 bases and 0 bases respectively, with 13 bases between them. CDR3 size: 15 residues. CDR3 bases: TGCAGTGCTTCACTAAACAGCGCAACTAATGAAAAACTGTTTTTT. It encodes CSASLNSATNEKLFF.

This clonotype was observed at least ten times. This chain joins TRBV7-2 and TRBJ2-1, with D uncertain. Trimming removed 5 bases at V and 16 bases at J, with 18 bases between. The CDR3 loop spans 12 amino acids. Germline V gives CDR1 SGHTA, CDR2 FQGNSA. For the CDR3, the DNA is TGTGCCAGCAGCCTACCTCCTGGACCCGAATTCTTC. This encodes CASSLPPGPEFF.

This clonotype occurred a few times. The genes are TRBV7-3 and TRBJ2-5; D unresolved. With 8 bases removed from V and 5 bases from J, the gap between germline ends came to 15 bases. CDR3 length: 13 residues. The germline gives CDR1 SGHTA, CDR2 FQGTGA. The CDR3 here is CASANSKTETQYF. The CDR3 DNA reads TGTGCCAGCGCGAACAGTAAAACGGAGACCCAGTACTTC.